This TCR beta chain was identified during a study of OX40 agonist ivuxolimab in advanced cancers. Study information: Three patients responded partially, comprising one with hepatocellular carcinoma and two with cutaneous melanoma. Study-wide results and caveats: Circulating CD4+ and CD8+ T cells showed clonal expansion by week 6 at 0.1 to 3.0 mg/kg.

J lost 4 bases, V lost 0 bases, and 13 bases had no gene match. Germline V lookup: CDR1 LGHNT, CDR2 FRNRAP. This CDR3 has 19 amino acids. Turning to this clone: Its antigen is currently unknown.

Individuals having autoimmune disease history or systemic immunosuppression were not enrolled. Some clones are missing from TCRdb's copy, which holds only in-frame ones; the method was immunoSEQ multiplex PCR. Here the sample spans about 93,000 clones, under 95% being singletons. Sample: CD4+ or CD8+ T cells sorted from blood, taken in a trial of the OX40 agonist ivuxolimab. The chain uses TRBV12-5 and TRBJ2-5; 11 bases match TRBD1. The clonotype comes from an adult with an advanced solid tumor such as melanoma, head and neck, liver or kidney cancer. The CDR3: CASGLVRNPGQGVRETQYF. The CDR3 DNA is TGTGCTAGTGGTTTGGTAAGGAATCCGGGACAGGGGGTTAGAGAGACCCAGTACTTC. The entire variable domain, with the rest obtained from reference TRBV12-5 and TRBJ2-5, is as follows: DARVTQTPRHKVTEMGQEVTMRCQPILGHNTVFWYRQTMMQGLELLAYFRNRAPLDDSGMPKDRFSAEMPDATLATLKIQPSEPRDSAVYFCASGLVRNPGQGVRETQYFGPGTRLLVL.